These 6 T cell receptor beta chains were all obtained from the same sample, sequenced in a study of cytomegalovirus exposure and HLA in healthy donors. TCRdb's copy holds only in-frame clones and misses some; the assay was immunoSEQ multiplex PCR. Altogether roughly 150,000 clones are present, roughly 86% being singletons, with the ten largest covering 4% to 5%. Sequencing input: PBMCs. Receptors originate from a young man in good health and CMV-seropositive.

The chain joins TRBV5-1 to TRBJ2-1; 8 bases agree with TRBD2. CDR1 SGHRS and CDR2 YFSETQ come from the germline V gene. J lost 7 bases, V lost 5 bases, and 17 bases had no gene match. There are 17 residues in the CDR3. The CDR3 DNA follows: TGCGCCAGCAGTTGGTTTGCCGGGACTAGAGAGATAAATGAGCAGTTCTTC. Its protein is CASSWFAGTREINEQFF.

The gene calls are TRBV7-9 and TRBJ2-7; 9 nucleotides match TRBD1. This CDR3 comprises 17 residues. Trimming took 1 base from V and 0 from J; bases not matched to a gene: 7. Germline lookup yields CDR1 SEHNR and CDR2 FQNEAQ (reference sequence). CDR3 DNA: TGTGCCAGCAGCTTAGTCCCCGGGACAGGGATCTCCTACGAGCAGTACTTC. It specifies CASSLVPGTGISYEQYF.

The chain is built from TRBV7-9 and TRBJ2-1, with 7 nucleotides matching TRBD2. The CDR3 is made up of 15 amino acids. Germline V gene data show CDR1 as SEHNR and CDR2 as FQNEAQ (reference sequence). With V trimmed by 1 base and J by 6 bases, 6 bases remained unmatched. CDR3 coding DNA: TGTGCCAGCAGCTTAGATGCGGGAGCGGTCAATGAGCAGTTCTTC. Its protein is CASSLDAGAVNEQFF.

This rearrangement joins TRBV7-9 to TRBJ1-2, with 11 bases aligning to TRBD1. The CDR3 is 16 amino acids. Germline V lookup: CDR1 SEHNR, CDR2 FQNEAQ (reference sequence). V shed 4 bases, J shed 5 bases, and the junction held 9 bases outside the gene matches. The CDR3 spells CASSSVGQGARYGYTF. In nucleotides, the CDR3 is TGTGCCAGCAGCTCCGTCGGACAGGGGGCACGATATGGCTACACCTTC.

The rearrangement uses TRBV4-1 and TRBJ2-7; 7 bases agree with TRBD2. The junction had 8 bases not matched to a gene; V was cut back by 3 bases and J by 6 bases. Germline V gene sequence: CDR1 MGHRA, CDR2 YSYEKL. The CDR3 is 14 residues long. DNA for the CDR3: TGCGCCAGCAGCCAGGGGGGAGGGCCTTCCGAGCAGTACTTC. This translates into CASSQGGGPSEQYF.

The rearrangement uses TRBV7-9 and TRBJ2-2; 10 positions match TRBD2. From germline, CDR1 is SEHNR and CDR2 FQNEAQ (reference sequence). This CDR3 is built from 14 residues. Germline trimming cut 6 bases from V and 8 bases from J; bases unmatched to any gene: 6. DNA of the CDR3: TGTGCCAGCAGTCCGACGGGACTAGCGGGGGAGCTGTTTTTT. Residues: CASSPTGLAGELFF.